Listed below are T cell receptor beta chains from one sample, sequenced in a study of cytomegalovirus exposure and HLA in healthy donors. The table came from immunoSEQ multiplex PCR; TCRdb's copy has only in-frame clones and leaves some out. Altogether around 140,000 clones are present, 80% being singletons, with the ten largest covering around 4.1%. The sequenced sample consisted of PBMCs. All receptors come from a man in his forties in good health and CMV-seronegative. CDR3s include the opening cysteine and the closing phenylalanine or tryptophan. Fields, in order: D gene, V gene, CDR3 protein. A D gene is named only where the DNA matches it firmly.

>.|TRBV4-1
CASSQDRTGSYNEQFF
>.|TRBV10-1
CASSESGGSNEKLFF
>TRBD1|TRBV28
CASSWTGYSYNEQFF
>TRBD1|TRBV29-1
CSVEQGAGDTQYF
>.|TRBV19
CASRVGAGQPQHF
>.|TRBV7-2
CASSPFPGSPNTEAFF
>.|TRBV5-1
CASSLNAGVDYGYTF
>TRBD2|TRBV10-1
CASSDTAGVDYEQYF
>TRBD2|TRBV6-4
CASSDASGGANEQFF
>TRBD1|TRBV11-2
CGGQGASRGTDTQYF
>.|TRBV30
CALGRTGGNSPLHF
>.|TRBV27
CASSLIADNSPLHF
>TRBD1|TRBV18
CASSDQGGGAGNSPLHF
>.|TRBV29-1
CSVGRPGEPQHF
>.|TRBV6-1
CASSEVRGSYEQYF
>TRBD1|TRBV19
CASTPTGSPEAFF
>.|TRBV7-2
CASSSDSTVQETQYF
>.|TRBV7-3
CASSLTEGFEQFF
>TRBD1|TRBV6-1
CASSGETGGGSPLHF
>.|TRBV30
CAWEPRGANGNIQYF
>.|TRBV4-1
CASSQVIDTAGRSYEQYF
>TRBD2|TRBV5-6
CASSLWARRGGYQETQYF
>.|TRBV10-1
CASSESGRVQTQYF
>.|TRBV25-1
CASSDDGGSYEQYF
>.|TRBV6-5
CASSYSRGGGNTQYF
>.|TRBV6-1
CASRRYPNTGELFF
>TRBD1|TRBV5-1
CASSRQGEDYEKLFF
>TRBD1|TRBV5-5
CASSLITLDRGEQYF
>.|TRBV12-1
CASSIPGQGNQPQHF
>TRBD1|TRBV6-1
CASRAIQGANTEAFF
>TRBD1|TRBV6-5
CASSLNRGDTGELFF
>.|TRBV7-2
CASSLVMGHRENYGYTF
>TRBD1|TRBV23-1
CASSQRGTADSNYGYTF
>TRBD1|TRBV5-1
CASSLVPDRAPEQYF
>.|TRBV10-2
CASTGTPSYGYTF
>.|TRBV7-2
CASSSQYEGTEAFF
>TRBD2|TRBV6-4
CASSEAISGRDTQYF
>TRBD1|TRBV14
CASSQGDRGWRPLEQYF
>.|TRBV9
CANSVEVGQGDNYGYTF
>TRBD1|TRBV7-9
CASSPGTGTNEQFF